A single sample gave rise to the 28 T cell receptor beta chains below, sequenced in a study of cytomegalovirus exposure and HLA in healthy donors. Both 60 Vbeta primers and 13 Jbeta primers went into the PCR. Here immunoSEQ multiplex PCR was the method, and the copy in TCRdb shows in-frame clones only, minus some. This table holds 150,000 to 200,000 clones, less than 90% found once. Sequencing used PBMCs. The receptors come from a male donor in good health and CMV-seropositive.

This clone came up once. The chain joins TRBV28 to TRBJ2-2; tentative D call: TRBD2 (6 bases). V was clipped by 6 bases and J by 1 base, with 18 bases between them. Germline V gene data show CDR1 as MDHEN and CDR2 as SYDVKM. The CDR3 contains 17 residues. In DNA, the CDR3 is TGTGCCAGCAGCCCCACCCTGGGGCGGGGGAACACCGGGGAGCTGTTTTTT. This translates into CASSPTLGRGNTGELFF.

This sequence joins TRBV6-1 and TRBJ2-5, with unresolved D. The germline CDR1 and CDR2 sequences are MNHNS and SASEGT. The CDR3 contains 11 residues. Between the trimmed V and J ends, which lost 6 bases and 0 bases, there was a span of 2 bases. CDR3 sequence reads: CASSYQETQYF. In DNA form, the CDR3 reads TGTGCCAGCAGCTACCAAGAGACCCAGTACTTC.

The chain employs TRBV6-5 and TRBJ2-7; 8 bases match TRBD1. The CDR3 is 13 residues long. V dropped 2 bases and J dropped 11; count of bases not matched to a gene: 8. CDR1 MNHEY and CDR2 SVGAGI come from the germline V gene. The CDR3 here is CASSYQDRAKEYF. CDR3 sequence (DNA): TGTGCCAGCAGTTACCAGGACAGGGCCAAGGAGTACTTC.

The chain recombines TRBV7-3 with TRBJ2-5; 8 bases fit TRBD2. Germline CDR1 and CDR2: SGHTA and FQGTGA. CDR3 size: 15 residues. With 3 bases clipped from V and 4 bases from J, the junction kept 7 bases outside the gene matches. CDR3 residues: CASSFQAGVGETQYF. CDR3 nucleotides: TGTGCCAGCAGCTTTCAAGCGGGAGTGGGAGAGACCCAGTACTTC. Filled out from reference TRBV7-3 and TRBJ2-5, the complete variable domain reads GAGVSQTPSNKVTEKGKYVELRCDPISGHTALYWYRQSLGQGPEFLIYFQGTGAADDSGLPNDRFFAVRPEGSVSTLKIQRTERGDSAVYLCASSFQAGVGETQYFGPGTRLLVL.

This chain connects TRBV11-2 to TRBJ2-7, with no clear D. The CDR3 has 15 amino acids. V dropped 0 bases and J dropped 2 bases, with 11 bases sitting between them. Germline V gene lookup returns CDR1 SGHAT and CDR2 FQNNGV. This chain's CDR3 is CASSLDPRSTYEQYF. DNA for the CDR3: TGTGCCAGCAGCTTAGATCCCCGGAGTACCTACGAGCAGTACTTC.

The chain employs TRBV5-1 and TRBJ1-3; no firm D call. Trimming removed 3 bases at V and 0 bases at J, with 7 bases between. This CDR3 has 14 amino acids. The V gene's germline CDR1 is SGHRS and CDR2 YFSETQ. CDR3 sequence reads: CASSSDSSGNTIYF. The CDR3 DNA is TGCGCCAGCAGCTCAGACTCCTCTGGAAACACCATATATTTT.

This clone has just a few counts. This sequence joins TRBV5-4 and TRBJ1-1; D possibly corresponds to TRBD1 (5 bases). Germline CDR1 and CDR2: SGHNT and YYREEE (reference sequence). Between the trimmed V and J ends, which lost 0 bases and 1 base, there was a span of 7 bases. The CDR3 extends over 14 amino acids. CDR3 sequence: CASSLGQQNTEAFF. As DNA, the CDR3 is TGTGCCAGCAGCTTGGGACAGCAGAACACTGAAGCTTTCTTT. The whole variable domain, filled in from reference TRBV5-4 and TRBJ1-1, reads ETGVTQSPTHLIKTRGQQVTLRCSSQSGHNTVSWYQQALGQGPQFIFQYYREEENGRGNFPPRFSGLQFPNYSSELNVNALELDDSALYLCASSLGQQNTEAFFGQGTRLTVV.

This clone showed up just a few times. The chain is built from TRBV2 and TRBJ2-3; TRBD2 matches at 8 bases. The CDR3 is made up of 17 amino acids. V lost 7 bases, J lost 1 base, and 13 bases stayed unmatched. CDR1 and CDR2 (germline): SNHLY, FYNNEI. The CDR3 DNA follows: TGTGCCAGCACCAAGGCGGGAGGTTCTTTGGGCACAGATACGCAGTATTTT. It yields the protein CASTKAGGSLGTDTQYF.

Here the CDR3 DNA reads TGTGCCAGCAGCTCGACAGGGGCCACTGAAGCTTTCTTT. Amino acids: CASSSTGATEAFF. The V and J genes are TRBV7-9 and TRBJ1-1, with 8 bases lining up with TRBD1. Germline CDR1 reads SEHNR; CDR2 reads FQNEAQ (reference sequence). The CDR3 has 13 residues. J gave up 4 bases and V 4 bases, and 2 bases lay outside the gene matches.

In regard to this clone: Different DNA sequences within this sample yield the same CDR3. This sequence joins TRBV30 and TRBJ1-2, with D possibly matching TRBD1 (6 bases). Between the trimmed V and J ends, which lost 0 bases and 2 bases, there was a span of 7 bases. This CDR3 contains 13 residues. Germline CDR1 and CDR2: GTSNPN and SVGIG (reference sequence). The CDR3 here is CAWSVGQNYGYTF. CDR3 DNA sequence: TGTGCCTGGAGTGTCGGACAGAACTATGGCTACACCTTC.

The chain links TRBV18 to TRBJ2-1; the D gene is possibly TRBD2 (6 bases). The CDR3 runs 16 residues. Trimming took off 3 bases at V and 0 bases at J, with 12 bases between the two ends. Per the germline V gene, CDR1 is KGHSH and CDR2 is LQKENI. The chain's CDR3 is CASSPTSMSSYNEQFF. The CDR3 coding sequence is TGTGCCAGCTCACCCACTAGCATGAGCTCCTACAATGAGCAGTTCTTC.

V is TRBV18 and J is TRBJ1-2; 8 nucleotides match TRBD1. The CDR3 has 13 residues. The V and J ends lost 4 bases and 6 bases, in that order; junction bases with no gene match: 4. Looked up from germline, CDR1 is KGHSH and CDR2 is LQKENI. The CDR3 coding sequence is TGTGCCAGCTCACTGACAGGGGCCGATGGCTACACCTTC. This sequence encodes CASSLTGADGYTF.

The V call is TRBV11-2, the J call TRBJ1-2; the match to TRBD1 covers 10 bases. Germline CDR1 reads SGHAT; CDR2 reads FQNNGV. The CDR3 is made up of 13 amino acids. V trimming: 6 bases; J trimming: 6 bases; junction bases outside the gene matches: 4. The CDR3 spells CASRLTGGDGYTF. The CDR3 nucleotides read TGTGCCAGCAGACTGACAGGGGGCGATGGCTACACCTTC. The full variable domain, completed using reference TRBV11-2 and TRBJ1-2, is EAGVAQSPRYKIIEKRQSVAFWCNPISGHATLYWYQQILGQGPKLLIQFQNNGVVDDSQLPKDRFSAERLKGVDSTLKIQPAKLEDSAVYLCASRLTGGDGYTFGSGTRLTVV.

The CDR3: CASSQFQGLAGVEQYF. The CDR3 DNA reads TGTGCCAGCAGCCAATTCCAAGGACTAGCGGGAGTCGAGCAGTACTTC. The chain carries TRBV14 and TRBJ2-7; 13 bases map to TRBD2. The CDR3 is 16 residues long. The V gene's germline CDR1 is SGHDN and CDR2 FVKESK. Germline trimming cut 2 bases from V and 6 bases from J; bases unmatched to any gene: 7.

The V call is TRBV15, the J call TRBJ1-3; D unresolved. The CDR3 has 16 residues. Trimming removed 3 bases from V and 0 bases from J, with 12 bases in between. The germline CDR1 and CDR2 sequences are LNHNV and YYDKDF (reference sequence). The CDR3 region is CATSRDMAASGNTIYF. The CDR3 DNA reads TGTGCCACCAGCAGGGATATGGCGGCCTCTGGAAACACCATATATTTT.

V usage is TRBV19 and J usage is TRBJ1-5; D remains ambiguous. The CDR3 consists of 12 residues. Germline V gene sequence: CDR1 LNHDA, CDR2 SQIVND (reference sequence). With 5 bases removed from V and 4 bases from J, the gap between germline ends came to 6 bases. CDR3 DNA: TGTGCCAGTAGTGTGACTAATCAGCCCCAGCATTTT. Its protein is CASSVTNQPQHF.

The chain combines TRBV6-5 with TRBJ2-7; the match to TRBD1 covers 8 bases. Germline values: CDR1 MNHEY, CDR2 SVGAGI. V was pared by 7 bases and J by 3 bases, with 5 bases of the junction left unmatched. The CDR3 consists of 13 residues. CDR3 nucleotide sequence: TGTGCCAGCAAACTTGACAGGGGCTACGAGCAGTACTTC. Translating it yields CASKLDRGYEQYF.

Here the CDR3 DNA reads TGTGCCAGCAGCTTAGACCCAGGGACTAGCGCTAGGGACTACAATGAGCAGTTCTTC. This gives the protein CASSLDPGTSARDYNEQFF. The chain employs TRBV11-3 and TRBJ2-1; 10 positions agree with TRBD2. Unmatched junction bases numbered 11, after V lost 0 bases and J lost 3 bases. This CDR3 is built from 19 residues. Germline lookup yields CDR1 SGHNT and CDR2 YENEEA.

A note on this clone: Different DNA sequences within this sample yield the same CDR3. The rearrangement uses TRBV4-3 and TRBJ1-5; 7 bases are shared with TRBD1. This CDR3 is 15 amino acids long. V dropped 0 bases and J dropped 7; count of bases not matched to a gene: 6. Looked up from germline, CDR1 is LGHNA and CDR2 is YSLEER. The CDR3 sequence is CASSQETGRNQPQHF. CDR3 nucleotides: TGCGCCAGCAGCCAAGAGACAGGGCGTAACCAGCCCCAGCATTTT.

The chain recombines TRBV15 with TRBJ2-7; the match to TRBD1 covers 8 bases. This CDR3 has 15 amino acids. The ends lost 0 bases at V and 5 bases at J; junction bases unmatched: 6. Germline V CDR1 and CDR2: LNHNV, YYDKDF (reference sequence). CDR3 sequence: CATSRDGQGFNEQYF. The CDR3 coding sequence is TGTGCCACCAGCAGAGATGGACAGGGTTTCAACGAGCAGTACTTC.

The DNA for the CDR3 is TGCGCCAGCAGCCAACTCGGCGGGGGCCAAGGAGGCTACACCTTC. This codes for CASSQLGGGQGGYTF. The V call is TRBV4-3, the J call TRBJ1-2; maybe TRBD1 (6 bases). Trimming left V 2 bases short and J 8 bases short, with 18 bases between. CDR1 is LGHNA, CDR2 YSLEER, per germline. The CDR3 extends over 15 amino acids.

The chain recombines TRBV28 with TRBJ2-7; D may be TRBD1 (6 bases). The CDR3 length is 15 residues. Trimming removed 4 bases at V and 5 bases at J, with 18 bases between. Germline loops: CDR1 MDHEN, CDR2 SYDVKM. The DNA for the CDR3 is TGTGCCAGCAGTTCGGCCCAGCAGGGGCAGGACGAGCAGTACTTC. Translating gives CASSSAQQGQDEQYF.

About this clone itself: Other DNA sequences in this sample translate to the same CDR3. The rearrangement joins TRBV5-1 to TRBJ1-1; 9 nucleotides match TRBD1. This CDR3 spans 15 amino acids. V lost 4 bases, J lost 1 base, and 5 bases stayed unmatched. The germline V gene has CDR1 SGHRS and CDR2 YFSETQ. The CDR3 sequence is CASSRGQGTNTEAFF. The CDR3 nucleotides read TGCGCCAGCAGCCGGGGACAGGGAACGAACACTGAAGCTTTCTTT.

The gene calls are TRBV7-6 and TRBJ1-1; 7 bases align to TRBD1. V lost 5 bases to trimming and J lost 5 bases; unmatched junction nucleotides: 11. The germline V gene encodes CDR1 SGHVS and CDR2 FNYEAQ. The CDR3 contains 15 residues. In DNA form, the CDR3 reads TGTGCCAGCAGCCCCCAAGTGACAGGGAATACTGAAGCTTTCTTT. Protein: CASSPQVTGNTEAFF.

This rearrangement joins TRBV19 to TRBJ1-5; TRBD1 matches at 12 bases. Unmatched junction bases numbered 8, after V lost 3 bases and J lost 2 bases. The CDR3 runs to 18 residues. Germline V gene sequence: CDR1 LNHDA, CDR2 SQIVND (reference sequence). CDR3 bases: TGTGCCAGTAGTATCCGAAGGGACAGGGGGCTGGGCAATCAGCCCCAGCATTTT. Translated, it gives CASSIRRDRGLGNQPQHF.

This clone has a handful of counts. For the CDR3, the DNA is TGTGCCAGCAGCCTGGGACAGAACTATGGCTACACCTTC. The encoded protein is CASSLGQNYGYTF. This rearrangement joins TRBV11-3 to TRBJ1-2; 7 bases line up with TRBD1. V shed 5 bases and J 2 bases; nucleotides not matched to a gene: 2. Per germline, CDR1 SGHNT and CDR2 YENEEA. This CDR3 has 13 residues.

The J gene is TRBJ2-1, the V gene TRBV5-4; possibly TRBD1 for D (5 bases). The germline CDR1 and CDR2 sequences are SGHNT and YYREEE (reference sequence). The CDR3 has 15 residues. The V end was cut by 0 bases, the J end by 7 bases, with 14 bases between. In DNA, the CDR3 is TGTGCCAGCAGCTTGGTCCAGGGTTCCTGGAATGAGCAGTTCTTC. It encodes CASSLVQGSWNEQFF.

This clone was picked up one time. An end of the junction differs from the germline gene, which may be a read error. In the same sample, other DNA sequences code for this CDR3. The genes are TRBV19 and TRBJ1-5; a weak D match, TRBD1 (5 bases). This CDR3 has 15 residues. Germline values: CDR1 LNHDA, CDR2 SQIVND (reference sequence). DNA of the CDR3: TGCGCCAGTAGTACCGGCGGAGGGGTGAGGCAGCCCCAGCATTTT. Residues: CASSTGGGVRQPQHF.